The clone carrying this T cell receptor beta chain was picked up one time. Its target is unknown. The study enrolled healthy HIV-negative adults without recent acute infections or vaccinations as donors. These data are taken from a study of shared clonotypes between healthy human individuals. Findings of the study overall: At large depth, rarefaction still showed sorted-subset sequencing to be incomplete.

The germline gives CDR1 SQVTM, CDR2 ANQGSEA. Trimming removed 5 bases from V and 7 bases from J; junction bases left unmatched: 3. CDR3 length equals 12 residues. How the authors handled the data: Sequence data from immunoSEQ were junction-only and lacked quality scores; consequently, filtering differed. The data were produced by immunoSEQ multiplex PCR, yet TCRdb's version contains in-frame clones alone and is incomplete. V, J and clone size are taken as reported in that table, and D and trimming were inferred from the DNA itself. The sample lists 2 million to 3 million clones, approximately 94% seen once, with about 0.13% in the top ten.

The origin of this receptor is a man between 18 and 35 years old in good health. Sequencing input: naive CD4+ T cells sorted from blood. Subset here: CD45RA+ positively selected. This chain connects TRBV29-1 to TRBJ2-7; the match to TRBD2 covers 12 bases. The CDR3 is CSVLAGGREQYF. CDR3 DNA sequence: TGCAGCGTTCTAGCGGGAGGGCGAGAGCAGTACTTC.